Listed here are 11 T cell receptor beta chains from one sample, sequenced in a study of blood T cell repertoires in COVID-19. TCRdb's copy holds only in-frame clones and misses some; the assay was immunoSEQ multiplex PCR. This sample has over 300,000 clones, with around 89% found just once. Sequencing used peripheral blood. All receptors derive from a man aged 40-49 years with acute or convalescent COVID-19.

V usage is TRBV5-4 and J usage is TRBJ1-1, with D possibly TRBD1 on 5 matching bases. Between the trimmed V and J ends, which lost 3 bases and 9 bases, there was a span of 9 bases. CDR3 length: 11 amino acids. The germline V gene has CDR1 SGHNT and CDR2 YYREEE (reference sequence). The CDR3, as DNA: TGTGCCAGCAGCTGGGCGGACAAAGCTTTCTTT. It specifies CASSWADKAFF.

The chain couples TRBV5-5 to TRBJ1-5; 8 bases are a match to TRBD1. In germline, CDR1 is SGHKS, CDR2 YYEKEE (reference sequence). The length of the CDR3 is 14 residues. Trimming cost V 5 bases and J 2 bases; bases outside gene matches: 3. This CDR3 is CASSWTGRNQPQHF. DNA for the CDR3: TGTGCCAGCAGTTGGACAGGGCGCAATCAGCCCCAGCATTTT. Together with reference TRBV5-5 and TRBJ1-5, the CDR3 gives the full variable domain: DAGVTQSPTHLIKTRGQQVTLRCSPISGHKSVSWYQQVLGQGPQFIFQYYEKEERGRGNFPDRFSARQFPNYSSELNVNALLLGDSALYLCASSWTGRNQPQHFGDGTRLSIL.

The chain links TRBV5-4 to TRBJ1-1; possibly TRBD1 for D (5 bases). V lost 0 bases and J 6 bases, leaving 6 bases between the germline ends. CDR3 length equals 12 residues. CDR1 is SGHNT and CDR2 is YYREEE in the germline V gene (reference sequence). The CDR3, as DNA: TGTGCCAGCAGCTTGGAAGGGGCTGAAGCTTTCTTT. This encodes CASSLEGAEAFF.

Here the CDR3 reads CASSQVFFSSGGYNEQFF. CDR3 DNA: TGTGCCAGCAGCCAAGTTTTTTTTTCTAGCGGGGGGTACAATGAGCAGTTCTTC. V gene TRBV3-1 (or the pseudogene TRBV3-2) combines with J gene TRBJ2-1; 11 nucleotides align to TRBD2. The germline CDR1 and CDR2 sequences are LGHDT and YNNKEL (reference sequence). The CDR3 covers 18 residues. The junction had 9 bases not matched to a gene; V was cut back by 1 base and J by 4 bases.

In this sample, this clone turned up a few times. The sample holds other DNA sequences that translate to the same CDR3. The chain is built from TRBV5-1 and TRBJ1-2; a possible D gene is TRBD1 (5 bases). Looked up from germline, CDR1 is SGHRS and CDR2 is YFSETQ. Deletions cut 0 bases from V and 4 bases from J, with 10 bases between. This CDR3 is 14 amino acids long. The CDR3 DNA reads TGCGCCAGCAGCTTGGCCCAGGGCAGCTATGGCTACACCTTC. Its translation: CASSLAQGSYGYTF.

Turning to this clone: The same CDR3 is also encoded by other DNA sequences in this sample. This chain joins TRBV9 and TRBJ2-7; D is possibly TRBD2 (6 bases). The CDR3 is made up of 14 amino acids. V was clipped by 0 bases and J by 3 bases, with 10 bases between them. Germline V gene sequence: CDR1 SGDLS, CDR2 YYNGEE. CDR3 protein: CASSVGGSGYEQYF. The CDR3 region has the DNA TGTGCCAGCAGCGTAGGTGGTAGCGGCTACGAGCAGTACTTC.

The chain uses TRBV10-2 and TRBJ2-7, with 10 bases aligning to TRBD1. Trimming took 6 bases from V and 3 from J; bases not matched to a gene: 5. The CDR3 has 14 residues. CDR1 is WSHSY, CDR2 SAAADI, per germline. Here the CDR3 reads CASSDRDRGYEQYF. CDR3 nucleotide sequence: TGCGCCAGCAGCGACCGGGACAGGGGCTACGAGCAGTACTTC.

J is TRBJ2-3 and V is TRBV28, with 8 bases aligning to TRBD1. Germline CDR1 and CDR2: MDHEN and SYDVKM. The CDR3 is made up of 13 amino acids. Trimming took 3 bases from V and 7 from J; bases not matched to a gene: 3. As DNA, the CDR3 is TGTGCCAGCAGTTTGCAGGGGGCCTATACGCAGTATTTT. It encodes CASSLQGAYTQYF.

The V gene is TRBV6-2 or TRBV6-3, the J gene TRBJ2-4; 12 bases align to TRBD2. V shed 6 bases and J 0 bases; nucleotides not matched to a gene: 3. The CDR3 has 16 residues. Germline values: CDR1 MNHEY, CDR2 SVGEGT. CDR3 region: CASSPSGGVAKNIQYF. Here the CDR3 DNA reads TGTGCCAGCAGCCCTAGCGGGGGGGTAGCCAAAAACATTCAGTACTTC.

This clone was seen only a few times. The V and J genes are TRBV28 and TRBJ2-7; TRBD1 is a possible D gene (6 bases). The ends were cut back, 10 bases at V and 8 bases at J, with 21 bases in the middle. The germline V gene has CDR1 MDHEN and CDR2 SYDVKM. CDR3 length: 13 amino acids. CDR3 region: CATRIGTSHKQYF. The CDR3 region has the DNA TGTGCCACCCGAATTGGGACATCACATAAGCAGTACTTC.

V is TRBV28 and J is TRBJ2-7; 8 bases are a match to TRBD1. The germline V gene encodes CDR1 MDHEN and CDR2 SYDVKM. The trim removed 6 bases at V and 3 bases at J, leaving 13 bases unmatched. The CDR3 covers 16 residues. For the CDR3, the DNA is TGTGCCAGCAGAACCCAGTCCCCGGGACAGGACTACGAGCAGTACTTC. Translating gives CASRTQSPGQDYEQYF.